The 24 T cell receptor beta chains in this list originate from one sample, sequenced in a study of T-cell reconstitution after alpha-beta-depleted transplantation in children. Preparation of the TCRbeta library used unique molecular identifiers. TCRdb reprocessed the PCR reads with MiXCR, giving one entry per CDR3 protein. The sample holds about 830,000 distinct CDR3 sequences, about 15% seen once. The sample in question was PBMCs, mostly from graft donor cells, obtained 360 days after TCRalphabeta/CD19-depleted stem cell transplant. These receptors all come from a male patient under 18 who had a stem cell transplant for acute lymphoblastic leukemia, so the T cells may come from the graft donor.

This clonotype was seen a handful of times. V is TRBV6-5 and J is TRBJ2-2; no firm D call. The CDR3 has 17 amino acids. The V gene lost 0 bases and the J gene lost 0 bases, with 11 bases spanning the gap. Germline-derived CDR1 and CDR2 are MNHEY and SVGAGI. The CDR3 is CASSYSWQVSNTGELFF. Written as DNA, the CDR3 is TGTGCCAGCAGTTACTCGTGGCAGGTGTCGAACACCGGGGAGCTGTTTTTT.

This clonotype was counted a few times. The chain combines TRBV7-6 with TRBJ1-3, with a possible D match to TRBD1 (5 bases). Germline CDR1 SGHVS, CDR2 FNYEAQ. The V gene lost 4 bases and the J gene lost 1 base, with 11 bases spanning the gap. This CDR3 contains 15 residues. CDR3 sequence: CASSYTGSSGNTIYF. The CDR3 DNA sequence: TGTGCCAGCAGCTATACAGGATCATCTGGAAACACCATATATTTT.

Only a few counts were recorded for this clonotype. The CDR3 nucleotides read TGTGCCAGCGTCCCCGGGGACAGGGTGAGGGAGCAGTACTTC. Translating gives CASVPGDRVREQYF. The chain links TRBV6-2 or TRBV6-3 to TRBJ2-7; 9 bases line up with TRBD1. Per the germline V gene, CDR1 is MNHEY and CDR2 is SVGEGT. The V gene end was trimmed by 8 bases and the J gene end by 7 bases; junction bases not matched to a gene: 12. The CDR3 totals 14 residues.

There are a few counts of this clonotype. This sequence joins TRBV6-1 and TRBJ2-5; a weak D match, TRBD2 (7 bases). Germline assignment: CDR1 MNHNS and CDR2 SASEGT. There are 14 residues in the CDR3. V was pared by 8 bases and J by 2 bases, with 15 bases between. The CDR3 spells CASGGAVSQETQYF. In nucleotides, the CDR3 is TGTGCCAGCGGGGGGGCTGTCTCACAAGAGACCCAGTACTTC.

The chain carries TRBV5-1 and TRBJ2-2; D gene ambiguous. This CDR3 spans 14 amino acids. The germline CDR1 and CDR2 sequences are SGHRS and YFSETQ. Trimming removed 1 base from V and 3 bases from J, with 7 bases in between. The CDR3 DNA reads TGCGCCAGCAGCTTGCCACTCGACACCGGGGAGCTGTTTTTT. The encoded protein is CASSLPLDTGELFF.

This clonotype has more than one count but fewer than ten. V and J are TRBV7-8 and TRBJ1-4; D call uncertain. Per the germline V gene, CDR1 is SGHVS and CDR2 is FQNEAQ. The CDR3 has 14 amino acids. Trimming stripped 4 bases from V and 7 bases from J, with 13 bases between. The CDR3 bases are TGTGCCAGCAGCTCCTTTACTTGGGGTGAAAAACTGTTTTTT. It encodes CASSSFTWGEKLFF.

Many counts were recorded for this clonotype. The J gene is TRBJ2-1, the V gene TRBV29-1; D gene ambiguous. The germline V gene has CDR1 SQVTM and CDR2 ANQGSEA. This CDR3 is 15 amino acids long. With 3 bases removed from V and 1 base from J, the gap between germline ends came to 13 bases. The CDR3 nucleotides are TGCAGCGTTGAGCGCACACGTCAGTCCTACAATGAGCAGTTCTTC. Its protein product is CSVERTRQSYNEQFF.

The J gene is TRBJ2-3, the V gene TRBV5-6; the match to TRBD2 covers 7 bases. Germline V gene data show CDR1 as SGHDT and CDR2 as YYEEEE. V trimming: 3 bases; J trimming: 14 bases; junction bases outside the gene matches: 9. There are 12 residues in the CDR3. The CDR3: CASSSGLDPPYF. The CDR3 nucleotides read TGTGCCAGCAGCTCCGGACTAGATCCTCCGTATTTT.

This clonotype was counted many times. This sequence joins TRBV12-3 or TRBV12-4 and TRBJ1-1, with D possibly being TRBD1 (6 bases). The CDR3 consists of 15 residues. CDR3 nucleotide sequence: TGTGGGTGCCATTGGGGCCAGGTTGGGGGGCCTGAAGCTTTCTTT. It specifies CGCHWGQVGGPEAFF.

The chain carries TRBV20-1 and TRBJ1-2, with D maybe TRBD1 (5 bases). Trimming pared 6 bases from V and 0 bases from J, leaving 11 bases between. Germline V gene lookup returns CDR1 DFQATT and CDR2 SNEGSKA (reference sequence). This CDR3 spans 13 amino acids. The CDR3 DNA sequence: TGCAGTGCCCAAGACAGTACTAACTATGGCTACACCTTC. This encodes CSAQDSTNYGYTF.

There are a few counts of this clonotype. The rearrangement uses TRBV5-4 and TRBJ2-7; 7 bases agree with TRBD2. The CDR3 length is 16 residues. Germline loops: CDR1 SGHNT, CDR2 YYREEE (reference sequence). V lost 4 bases and J lost 6; bases outside the gene matches: 16. CDR3 sequence (DNA): TGTGCCAGCAGCCCCAGCAGGGCGGGAGTCATAGGCGAGCAGTACTTC. This gives the protein CASSPSRAGVIGEQYF.

The chain carries TRBV11-2 and TRBJ2-2; 8 nucleotides line up with TRBD2. Per the germline V gene, CDR1 is SGHAT and CDR2 is FQNNGV. The ends lost 4 bases at V and 6 bases at J; junction bases unmatched: 13. The CDR3 is 17 amino acids. The CDR3, as DNA: TGTGCCAGCAGCTCCTATTGGGCGGGAGGTAGCGCCGGGGAGCTGTTTTTT. Translating it yields CASSSYWAGGSAGELFF.

J is TRBJ1-1 and V is TRBV12-3 or TRBV12-4; D might be TRBD1 (5 bases). The CDR3 sequence is 16 residues long. V lost 2 bases and J lost 0, with 13 bases in between. CDR3 nucleotide sequence: TGTGCCAGCAGTTTATCAGGGAGGGATATGAACACTGAAGCTTTCTTT. It specifies CASSLSGRDMNTEAFF.

The sample holds a few counts of this clonotype. The chain couples TRBV5-1 to TRBJ2-2; tentative D call: TRBD2 (5 bases). The CDR3 loop spans 14 amino acids. The germline V and J ends were trimmed by 2 bases and 7 bases, with 12 bases remaining between them. In germline, CDR1 is SGHRS, CDR2 YFSETQ. The CDR3 DNA is TGCGCCAGCAGCTTTGAATTACTAGGCGGGGAGCTGTTTTTT. The encoded protein is CASSFELLGGELFF.

The sample holds a few counts of this clonotype. This chain connects TRBV29-1 to TRBJ1-1; TRBD1 is a possible D gene (5 bases). The length of the CDR3 is 12 residues. V was shortened by 3 bases and J by 7 bases, with 12 bases between the two germline ends. Germline CDR1 reads SQVTM; CDR2 reads ANQGSEA. Written as DNA, the CDR3 is TGCAGCGTTGAGCCGGGTGGGGGTGAAGCTTTCTTT. It encodes CSVEPGGGEAFF.

This clonotype was seen ten or more times. This chain uses TRBV20-1 with TRBJ2-3, with 9 positions matching TRBD2. Germline CDR1 DFQATT, CDR2 SNEGSKA (reference sequence). The CDR3 spans 14 residues. V was clipped by 5 bases and J by 10 bases; unmatched bases: 13. The CDR3 loop is CSASGLASSYAQYF. The CDR3 region has the DNA TGCAGTGCTTCGGGACTAGCTAGTTCCTACGCGCAGTATTTT.

Many counts were recorded for this clonotype. This chain links TRBV5-1 with TRBJ2-1; D is undetermined. V was trimmed by 2 bases and J by 3 bases, leaving 12 bases between them. Per germline, CDR1 SGHRS and CDR2 YFSETQ. This CDR3 has 15 residues. The CDR3 DNA is TGCGCCAGCAGCTTAAGCCCGGCGTTCTACAATGAGCAGTTCTTC. This encodes CASSLSPAFYNEQFF.

The table lists this clonotype with a few counts. V gene TRBV29-1 combines with J gene TRBJ2-3; TRBD2 aligns across 7 bases. This CDR3 region has 14 residues. V shed 4 bases and J 4 bases; nucleotides not matched to a gene: 8. Germline V gene sequence: CDR1 SQVTM, CDR2 ANQGSEA. CDR3 sequence (DNA): TGCAGCGTTGGAGGACTAGTTGGAGCAGATACGCAGTATTTT. It is translated as CSVGGLVGADTQYF.

This clonotype was seen only a few times. This chain links TRBV7-9 with TRBJ1-2, with D unclear. Trimming shortened V by 7 bases and J by 0 bases, and 12 bases separated the two germline ends. Germline V gene lookup returns CDR1 SEHNR and CDR2 FQNEAQ (reference sequence). The CDR3 runs 14 residues. CDR3 DNA: TGTGCCAGCACCATCGGAGCCACTAACTATGGCTACACCTTC. The encoded protein is CASTIGATNYGYTF.

This clonotype occurred many times. The chain carries TRBV5-1 and TRBJ2-7; 9 bases fit TRBD2. Looked up from germline, CDR1 is SGHRS and CDR2 is YFSETQ. The V gene end was trimmed by 2 bases and the J gene end by 4 bases; junction bases not matched to a gene: 4. The CDR3 contains 14 residues. This CDR3 is CASSFSGSHYEQYF. The CDR3 nucleotides are TGCGCCAGCAGCTTTAGCGGGAGCCATTACGAGCAGTACTTC.

The V call is TRBV19, the J call TRBJ1-5, with TRBD1 matching over 9 bases. The V and J ends lost 3 bases and 7 bases, in that order; junction bases with no gene match: 7. Germline V gene sequence: CDR1 LNHDA, CDR2 SQIVND (reference sequence). The CDR3 spans 15 residues. CDR3 bases: TGTGCCAGTAGTATCTTAGGGACAGGGAACCAGCCCCAGCATTTT. This gives the protein CASSILGTGNQPQHF.

This clonotype was seen once. The chain has TRBV12-3 or TRBV12-4 and TRBJ2-1; 14 bases agree with TRBD2. V lost 2 bases to trimming and J lost 3 bases; unmatched junction nucleotides: 6. The CDR3 runs 18 residues. CDR3 DNA sequence: TGTGCCAGCAGTTTACCTGGACTAGCGGGAGGCCGCTACAATGAGCAGTTCTTC. This translates into CASSLPGLAGGRYNEQFF.

The chain carries TRBV5-1 and TRBJ2-3, with 9 bases that match TRBD2. Trimming at V came to 4 bases and at J to 5 bases, leaving 14 bases not matched to a gene. There are 17 residues in the CDR3. CDR1 and CDR2 from the germline V gene are SGHRS and YFSETQ. The CDR3 coding sequence is TGCGCCAGCAGCCCTGGGCTGGTAGCGGGAGCTATAGATACGCAGTATTTT. Translation gives CASSPGLVAGAIDTQYF.

This clonotype came up a few times. The chain is built from TRBV4-1 and TRBJ2-7; D tentatively fits TRBD1 or TRBD2 (5 bases each). The CDR3 loop spans 15 amino acids. In germline, CDR1 is MGHRA, CDR2 YSYEKL. The V and J ends lost 3 bases and 1 base respectively, with 13 bases between them. CDR3 bases: TGCGCCAGCAGCCAGGGACCCAATTATTCCTACGAGCAGTACTTC. Translated: CASSQGPNYSYEQYF.